This TCR beta chain was documented in a study of CXCR3-negative and CXCR3-positive naive CD8 T cells. Study outcomes and limitations: CXCR3-negative naive cells had less hydrophobic TRB CDR3s than did CXCR3-positive naive cells. Memory CD8+ cells showed much lower diversity, while both naive subsets displayed comparably high diversity. Naive CXCR3-positive and CXCR3-negative cells shared similar TRBV-TRBJ usage, unlike memory cells.

With respect to this clonotype: Its target is not known.

Researchers prepared the TRB cDNA libraries using 5' RACE with UMI labels. With the 5' RACE reads reprocessed, TCRdb shows one record per CDR3 protein and no DNA. Its table lists roughly 90,000 distinct CDR3 sequences. CDR3 size: 13 residues. Germline V gene sequence: CDR1 SEHNR, CDR2 FQNEAQ (reference sequence). Source material: naive CXCR3- CD8+ T cells from blood. Indicated subset: CD45RO-CCR7+CD27+CD95- naive CD8+ T cells lacking CXCR3 (TNR3-). This TCR derives from a human donor in good health. Some clones in this sample may be carry-over from other donors' samples. This chain links TRBV7-9 with TRBJ1-1; TCRdb's D gene call, TRBD1, goes unchecked for lack of DNA. The CDR3 loop reads CASSFGQGVEAFF.